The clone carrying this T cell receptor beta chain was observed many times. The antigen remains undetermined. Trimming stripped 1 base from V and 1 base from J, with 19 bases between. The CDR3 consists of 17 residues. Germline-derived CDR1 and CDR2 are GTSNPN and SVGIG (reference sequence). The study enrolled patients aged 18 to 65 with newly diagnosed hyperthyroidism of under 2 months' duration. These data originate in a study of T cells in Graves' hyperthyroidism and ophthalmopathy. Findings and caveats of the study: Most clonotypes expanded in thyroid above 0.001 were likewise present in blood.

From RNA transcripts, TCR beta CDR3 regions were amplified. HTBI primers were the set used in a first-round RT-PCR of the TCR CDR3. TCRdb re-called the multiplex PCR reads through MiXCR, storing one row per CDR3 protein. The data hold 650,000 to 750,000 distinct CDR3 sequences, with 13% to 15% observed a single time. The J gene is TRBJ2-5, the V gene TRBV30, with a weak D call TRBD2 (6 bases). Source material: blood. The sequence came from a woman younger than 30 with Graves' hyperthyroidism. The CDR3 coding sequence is TGTGCCTGGAGTGATCTCTTCACCACGGGGGTCCAAGAGACCCAGTACTTC. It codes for CAWSDLFTTGVQETQYF.